A selection of T cell receptor beta chains follows, all from one sample in a study of lymphopenia after photon versus proton radiotherapy. Sequenced by immunoSEQ multiplex PCR; TCRdb stores in-frame clones only, minus some. In the table there are 10,000 to 15,000 clones, about 88% of which are singletons. Here the sequenced sample was peripheral blood, taken from a patient treated with photon-based radiotherapy. The receptors here all came from a man aged 60 to 69 with pancreatic cancer. The CDR3 runs from the conserved cysteine through the conserved F or W. A D gene is named only where the DNA matches it firmly. Part of the rows lack a size; the others show once, few, many or a class for expanded clones.

.	TRBV30	.	TRBJ2-2	CATDTQNTGELFF	TGTGCCACGGACACTCAGAACACCGGGGAGCTGTTTTTT
.	TRBV29-1	.	TRBJ1-2	CSVGQGMDYGYTF	TGCAGCGTTGGGCAGGGGATGGACTATGGCTACACCTTC
.	TRBV15	.	TRBJ2-1	CATSRDVLAQNEQFF	TGTGCCACCAGCAGAGATGTACTAGCCCAAAATGAGCAGTTCTTC
.	TRBV23-1	.	TRBJ1-2	CASKTGAERGYTF	TGCGCCAGCAAGACTGGGGCAGAGCGAGGCTACACCTTC
.	TRBV7-3	.	TRBJ2-3	CASSLTRPPDTQYF	TGTGCCAGCAGCCTCACAAGGCCACCAGATACGCAGTATTTT
.	TRBV6-1	TRBD1	TRBJ1-6	CASILTGGNSPLHF	TGTGCCAGCATTTTGACAGGGGGAAATTCACCCCTCCACTTT
.	TRBV7-3	.	TRBJ2-2	CASSSRPGHGELFF	TGTGCCAGCAGCTCACGGCCGGGACACGGGGAGCTGTTTTTT
.	TRBV5-1	.	TRBJ2-3	CASSSQATDTQYF	TGCGCCAGCAGCTCTCAGGCCACAGATACGCAGTATTTT
.	TRBV19	TRBD1	TRBJ1-1	CASSAGGRTEAFF	TGTGCCAGTAGCGCAGGGGGTCGGACTGAAGCTTTCTTT
few	TRBV5-5	.	TRBJ1-4	CASSSGFHGEKLFF	TGTGCCAGCAGCTCGGGATTCCATGGGGAAAAACTGTTTTTT
.	TRBV5-1	.	TRBJ2-3	CASNKRAFTDTQYF	TGCGCCAGCAACAAGCGGGCCTTCACAGATACGCAGTATTTT
.	TRBV15	.	TRBJ1-2	CATSRVDSFNYGYTF	TGTGCCACCAGCAGAGTGGACAGCTTTAACTATGGCTACACCTTC
.	TRBV20-1	.	TRBJ1-2	CSARDPQGYTF	TGCAGTGCTAGAGATCCGCAGGGCTACACCTTC
.	TRBV12-2	.	TRBJ2-6	CASRVPISTQSRANVLTF	TGTGCAAGTCGCGTACCTATCTCCACACAAAGTCGGGCCAACGTCCTGACTTTC
few	TRBV30	.	TRBJ1-2	CAAKKLRTQGYGYTF	TGTGCCGCCAAAAAGCTCCGGACTCAGGGCTATGGCTACACCTTC
.	TRBV13	.	TRBJ1-1	CASSLGTWVGNTEAFF	TGTGCCAGCAGCTTAGGCACCTGGGTGGGGAACACTGAAGCTTTCTTT
.	TRBV19	.	TRBJ2-5	CASSIRASLETQYF	TGTGCCAGTAGTATAAGGGCAAGTTTGGAGACCCAGTACTTC
.	TRBV19	.	TRBJ2-5	CASSIGRLDRETQYF	TGTGCCAGTAGTATCGGCCGACTCGACAGAGAGACCCAGTACTTC
once	TRBV6-4	.	TRBJ1-1	CAERRNGTEAFF	TGTGCCGAGAGGAGAAACGGCACTGAAGCTTTCTTT
.	TRBV25-1	.	TRBJ1-4	CASSGDGATNEKLFF	TGTGCCAGCAGTGGAGACGGAGCAACTAATGAAAAACTGTTTTTT
few	TRBV12-5	TRBD1	TRBJ1-1	CASGQGARTEAFF	TGTGCTAGTGGTCAGGGGGCTCGCACTGAAGCTTTCTTT
.	TRBV30	TRBD1	TRBJ1-2	CAWSVQGGSNGYTF	TGTGCCTGGAGTGTACAAGGGGGCAGTAATGGCTACACCTTC
.	TRBV7-2	.	TRBJ1-5	CASSLGRNNQPQHF	TGTGCCAGCAGCTTAGGCAGGAACAATCAGCCCCAGCATTTT
.	TRBV7-6	.	TRBJ2-1	CASSLSGDWYNEQFF	TGTGCCAGCAGCTTATCCGGGGACTGGTACAATGAGCAGTTCTTC
.	TRBV9	.	TRBJ2-1	CASSPEGASYNEQFF	TGTGCCAGCAGCCCGGAGGGAGCTTCCTACAATGAGCAGTTCTTC
.	TRBV2	.	TRBJ2-6	CASSPSSGANVLTF	TGTGCCAGCAGTCCTAGCTCTGGGGCCAACGTCCTGACTTTC
.	TRBV11-2	.	TRBJ2-3	CASSLDRGSSTQYF	TGTGCCAGCAGCTTAGATCGGGGGAGTTCGACGCAGTATTTT
.	TRBV11-3	TRBD1	TRBJ2-7	CASSPAKGAETYEQYF	TGTGCCAGCAGCCCCGCGAAGGGGGCAGAGACCTACGAGCAGTACTTC
.	TRBV7-2	TRBD2	TRBJ2-1	CASSPRLAGSYNEQFF	TGTGCCAGCAGCCCCCGATTAGCGGGATCCTACAATGAGCAGTTCTTC
.	TRBV11-2	.	TRBJ2-5	CASSLDIEETQYF	TGTGCCAGCAGCTTAGATATAGAAGAGACCCAGTACTTC
.	TRBV18	TRBD1	TRBJ2-5	CASSPRTGAQETQYF	TGTGCCAGCTCACCACGGACAGGGGCCCAAGAGACCCAGTACTTC
.	TRBV7-2	.	TRBJ1-6	CASSPGRRLRSPLHF	TGTGCCAGCAGCCCTGGGCGGCGCCTAAGGTCACCCCTCCACTTT
.	TRBV13	TRBD2	TRBJ2-1	CASIRSRTSGSNEQFF	TGTGCCAGCATCCGCTCAAGGACTAGCGGATCCAATGAGCAGTTCTTC
.	TRBV30	.	TRBJ1-3	CAWNWVTGGNTIYF	TGTGCCTGGAATTGGGTGACCGGTGGAAACACCATATATTTT
.	TRBV19	TRBD1	TRBJ2-3	CASSTPGTGADTQYF	TGTGCCAGTAGTACTCCCGGGACAGGGGCAGATACGCAGTATTTT
.	TRBV4-1	TRBD2	TRBJ2-1	CASRQLAGAGNEQFF	TGCGCCAGCAGGCAACTAGCGGGGGCTGGCAATGAGCAGTTCTTC
.	TRBV19	.	TRBJ2-7	CASSIRNRVYEQYF	TGTGCCAGTAGTATTAGGAACAGGGTTTACGAGCAGTACTTC
.	TRBV9	TRBD2	TRBJ2-1	CASSPGLATHNEQFF	TGTGCCAGCAGCCCGGGACTAGCGACCCACAATGAGCAGTTCTTC
.	TRBV5-5	.	TRBJ2-7	CASSLRTRVTYEQYF	TGTGCCAGCAGCCTTAGGACCCGAGTAACCTACGAGCAGTACTTC
.	TRBV4-3	.	TRBJ1-4	CASSQEAVGRAEKLFF	TGCGCCAGCAGCCAAGAAGCAGTTGGAAGGGCTGAAAAACTGTTTTTT